The table lists the clone carrying this T cell receptor beta chain with many counts. Its antigen is not identified. Unique molecular identifiers were incorporated when the TCRbeta library was constructed. TCRdb redid the calling of the PCR reads with MiXCR, one entry per CDR3 protein. The data contain about 16,000 distinct CDR3 sequences, roughly 8% of them singletons. The record originates from a study of T-cell reconstitution after alpha-beta-depleted transplantation in children. Study outcomes and limitations: Roughly two months post-transplant, alpha-beta T cells reportedly originated from several hundred graft clones that had expanded. At the one-year point after transplant, T-cell counts and TCRbeta diversity were found to come mostly from T cells that had been newly produced. TCRbeta diversity was high at day 60 in some patients (a result of surviving recipient T cells and thymic progenitors).

The CDR3 spans 14 residues. V was shortened by 1 base and J by 3 bases, with 7 bases between the two germline ends. Germline CDR1 reads MDHEN; CDR2 reads SYDVKM. The gene calls are TRBV28 and TRBJ1-5; D gene unclear. The sample here was PBMCs, mostly from graft donor cells, taken 60 days after TCRalphabeta/CD19-depleted stem cell transplant. This TCR was recovered from a boy less than two years old who had a stem cell transplant for Wiskott-Aldrich syndrome, so the T cells may come from the graft donor. The CDR3 sequence is CASSLSVVNQPQHF. The CDR3 DNA reads TGTGCCAGCAGTTTATCAGTCGTCAATCAGCCCCAGCATTTT.